This is a list of T cell receptor beta chains from one sample in a study of early T cells in non-severe SARS-CoV-2 infection. TCRdb reprocessed the 5' RACE reads with MiXCR, giving one entry per CDR3 protein. The sample contains under 65,000 distinct CDR3 sequences, approximately 13% of which appear only once. Sequenced input: whole blood. The receptors shown here come from an adult who was a healthcare worker with PCR-confirmed SARS-CoV-2 infection or an uninfected control (not recorded which). Each CDR3 is given with its conserved first and last residue. A D gene is named only where the DNA matches it firmly. For some rows the clone size is stated as once, few or many, or as a class when expanded; others skip it.

J gene,D gene,V gene,clone size,CDR3 DNA,CDR3 protein
TRBJ1-5,NA,TRBV28,NA,TGTGCCAGCAGTCTAAACCCGGCTACTTATCAGCCCCAGCATTTT,CASSLNPATYQPQHF
TRBJ1-1,NA,TRBV5-1,few,TGCGCCAGCAGCTTTACCCCGGAGAGGGTGAACACTGAAGCTTTCTTT,CASSFTPERVNTEAFF
TRBJ1-2,NA,TRBV24-1,NA,TGTGCCACCAGTGATAATAGGAGGGCGAGAGGCTACACCTTC,CATSDNRRARGYTF
TRBJ2-5,NA,TRBV5-1,few,TGCGCCAGCAGCTGGGACCATACTGGAGAGACCCAGTACTTC,CASSWDHTGETQYF
TRBJ2-4,NA,TRBV2,many,TGTGCCAGCAGCGCGGTCCCGCGGGGCATTCAGTACTTC,CASSAVPRGIQYF
TRBJ2-1,TRBD2,TRBV27,few,TGTGCCAGCAGTTGGGGACTAGCGGGAGTGGAGGGCAATGAGCAGTTCTTC,CASSWGLAGVEGNEQFF
TRBJ1-6,TRBD1,TRBV9,few,TGTGCCAGTTCGCCAGGGGGTTCCTATAATTCACCCCTCCACTTT,CASSPGGSYNSPLHF
TRBJ2-3,TRBD1,TRBV5-6,few,TGTGCCAGCAGCTTAACAGGGGAAAGAGCGGATACGCAGTATTTT,CASSLTGERADTQYF
TRBJ2-7,NA,TRBV28,many,TGTGCCAGCAGTCCAGGACAGTCCAAGGATTGGTACGAGCAGTACTTC,CASSPGQSKDWYEQYF
TRBJ2-7,TRBD1,TRBV20-1,few,TGCAGTGCTGCCAAAGATACAGGGGGAAACGAGCAGTACTTC,CSAAKDTGGNEQYF
TRBJ1-1,NA,TRBV5-1,few,TGCGCCAGCAGCTTGAACCCCGGAAACACTGAAGCTTTCTTT,CASSLNPGNTEAFF
TRBJ2-7,TRBD2,TRBV20-1,few,TGCAGTGTTTGGGGGGGGACTTACGAGCAGTACTTC,CSVWGGTYEQYF
TRBJ1-1,NA,TRBV18,many,TGTGCCAGCTCACCCCCAGGATTAAAGAACACTGAAGCTTTCTTT,CASSPPGLKNTEAFF
TRBJ1-3,NA,TRBV7-9,many,TGTGCCAGCAGCCCACCTTTTCGCAGGGGAAACACCATATATTTT,CASSPPFRRGNTIYF
TRBJ2-2,TRBD2,TRBV2,NA,TGTGCCAGCAAGGAGCGGGAGTCTCTCACCGGGGAGCTGTTTTTT,CASKERESLTGELFF
TRBJ2-2,NA,TRBV29-1,many,TGCAGCGTTTGGACAGTATTAACCGGGGAGCTGTTTTTT,CSVWTVLTGELFF
TRBJ1-2,NA,TRBV27,many,TGTGCCAGCAGTTTCCGCAGAGGGAACTATGGCTACACCTTC,CASSFRRGNYGYTF
TRBJ2-4,NA,TRBV28,many,TGTGCCAGCACTTTGCAGGACCAAAACATTCAGTACTTC,CASTLQDQNIQYF
TRBJ2-2,TRBD2,TRBV9,NA,TGTGCCAGCAGCGCGACTAGCGGGAGCACCGGGGAGCTGTTTTTT,CASSATSGSTGELFF
TRBJ1-2,NA,TRBV2,many,TGTGCCAGCAGTGACAGGGTTCGCGGCTACACCTTC,CASSDRVRGYTF
TRBJ1-5,NA,TRBV24-1,many,TGTGCCACCAGTGAAGGGAGGACTAGCAATCAGCCCCAGCATTTT,CATSEGRTSNQPQHF
TRBJ2-7,NA,TRBV7-2,few,TGTGCCAGCAGCTTTTTGGGTGCCTACGAGCAGTACTTC,CASSFLGAYEQYF
TRBJ2-7,TRBD2,TRBV2,few,TGTGCCAGCAGTGGGGGCAGCGGGAGAACTAAATACGAGCAGTACTTC,CASSGGSGRTKYEQYF
TRBJ2-6,NA,TRBV3-1,few,TGTGCCAGCAGCTCGAATACCGGGGCCAACGTCCTGACTTTC,CASSSNTGANVLTF
TRBJ2-5,NA,TRBV9,NA,TGTGCCAGCAGCCAACGGGACACCCTCCGGGAGCCCCAGTACTTC,CASSQRDTLREPQYF
TRBJ2-7,NA,TRBV29-1,few,TGCAGCGTAAAGGGGTACGAGCAGTACTTC,CSVKGYEQYF
TRBJ2-3,NA,TRBV18,many,TGTGCCAGCTCACCCCCTGGGGTAAACACAGATACGCAGTATTTT,CASSPPGVNTDTQYF
TRBJ2-3,NA,TRBV7-3,many,TGTGCCAGCAGCTTAGACGGGAGAACAGATACGCAGTATTTT,CASSLDGRTDTQYF
TRBJ1-2,TRBD1,TRBV27,many,TGTGCCAGCAGTGACAGGGTTTATGGCTACACCTTC,CASSDRVYGYTF
TRBJ1-4,NA,TRBV7-9,few,TGTGCCAGCAGCTCCGGACATAATGAAAAACTGTTTTTT,CASSSGHNEKLFF
TRBJ2-3,NA,TRBV18,few,TGTGCCAGCTCACCAGATGGACAGAGCACAGATACGCAGTATTTT,CASSPDGQSTDTQYF
TRBJ2-1,NA,TRBV7-9,few,TGTGCCAGCAGGCCTGCGGAATACAATGAGCAGTTCTTC,CASRPAEYNEQFF
TRBJ1-1,TRBD1,TRBV18,NA,TGTGCCAGCTCACCCACCAAGCAGGGGGCTAGCACTGAAGCTTTCTTT,CASSPTKQGASTEAFF
TRBJ2-2,NA,TRBV11-2,few,TGTGCCAGCAGCCTCTCCTTTGGCCGGGACACCGGGGAGCTGTTTTTT,CASSLSFGRDTGELFF
TRBJ2-1,NA,TRBV29-1,many,TGCAGCGTTGACAAGAGCCGTCGTGGTGAGCAGTTCTTC,CSVDKSRRGEQFF
TRBJ2-1,TRBD2,TRBV4-1,many,TGCGCCAGCAGCCAAACGGTGTCTAGCGGGAGTAATGAGCAGTTCTTC,CASSQTVSSGSNEQFF
TRBJ2-1,TRBD2,TRBV24-1,NA,TGTGCCACCAGTGACGCGGGACTAGCGGGGGAGCAGTTCTTC,CATSDAGLAGEQFF
TRBJ2-7,TRBD2,TRBV2,NA,TGTGCCAGCACCCCAGCGGGAGGCTCCTACGAGCAGTACTTC,CASTPAGGSYEQYF
TRBJ2-7,NA,TRBV10-1,NA,TGCGCCAGCAGTGACGGCTACGAGCAGTACTTC,CASSDGYEQYF
TRBJ2-3,NA,TRBV5-4,few,TGTGCCAGCAGCTACGTGAGTGGGGGGAAGGGAGATACGCAGTATTTT,CASSYVSGGKGDTQYF
TRBJ2-3,TRBD2,TRBV10-3,NA,TGTGCCATCAGTGAATCCCTTGGCGGGGGGCAAGATACGCAGTATTTT,CAISESLGGGQDTQYF
TRBJ2-7,TRBD1,TRBV27,many,TGTGCCAGCAGTTTGAAGACAGGGGACTACGAGCAGTACTTC,CASSLKTGDYEQYF
TRBJ2-7,TRBD2,TRBV4-1,few,TGCGCCAGCAGCCACAGTGGGGGGGAGGAGAAGCAGTACTTC,CASSHSGGEEKQYF
TRBJ2-3,TRBD2,TRBV11-2,NA,TGTGCCAGCAGCTCAAGGGGAACTAGCGGGAGCACAGATACGCAGTATTTT,CASSSRGTSGSTDTQYF
TRBJ2-1,TRBD2,TRBV29-1,many,TGCAGCGTTCTAGCGGGGCGATACAATGAGCAGTTCTTC,CSVLAGRYNEQFF
TRBJ2-1,NA,TRBV18,NA,TGTGCCAGCTCACCGAGGAACACCGATGAGCAGTTCTTC,CASSPRNTDEQFF